This paragraph covers one T cell receptor beta chain sequence. This clone came up many times. Its antigen is unknown. Base qualities are missing; no much larger clone stands one base away. The sample originates from a study of blood T cell repertoires in COVID-19 (dated by TCRdb to about 2020). Background on the whole study: The collaborator samples originated in the United States, Italy and Spain and spanned the acute and convalescent phases of COVID-19. The prospective study material was composed of cDNA or gDNA derived from T cells, B-cell-depleted T cells, or PBMCs. The dataset comprised deeply sampled blood TCRbeta repertoires from subjects exposed to, actively infected with, or recovered from COVID-19. The repertoires were released in a freely available public database meant as a resource for research on the immune response to SARS-CoV-2. The samples were drawn from the first 160 participants of the ongoing ImmuneRACE study and from about 1,200 subjects provided by 6 global collaborators. A de-identified subject ID, COVID-19 status, age in years and sex were almost always included in the sample metadata. Where available, HLA class I and class II types were taken from metadata supplied by the sample provider and were not determined by assay-based typing. Findings and caveats that apply to the study as a whole: How much clinical and demographic metadata was included differed by source and by participant, and the metadata was provided uncurated.

TCRbeta CDR3 regions were amplified from genomic DNA by means of the immunoSEQ Assay, a bias-controlled multiplex PCR. The study's processing was this. Within the assay, amplification of reference gene primers was used to estimate how many nucleated cells each sample contained. To quantify the absolute abundance of each unique TCRbeta CDR3 rearrangement, sequence reads were collapsed and filtered. For each sample, productive Simpson clonality was calculated as the square root of Simpson's diversity index over productive rearrangements. Held by TCRdb, this immuneACCESS table contains in-frame sequences only and omits some clones. Under half of the omission traces to an unresolved V gene where checked; the cause of the rest is unknown. V, J and clone size reflect that table, while D and trimming were determined from the DNA. This sample gives approximately 150,000 clones in total; roughly 81% of them show up just once. Jointly, the top ten make up under 6.5% of the sample.

At one collaborating source in Seattle, patients were enrolled during active infection and were followed longitudinally through the course of disease. The collaborating institutions used their own protocols to collect whole blood in K2EDTA tubes. For TCRbeta analysis, collaborator samples were shipped as frozen whole blood, as isolated PBMCs, or as DNA extracted from either sample type. At the junction V is shortened by 3 bases and J by 4 bases, with 8 bases in between. CDR1 and CDR2 were assigned from the germline V gene (reference sequence) as DFQATT and SNEGSKA. The CDR3 runs 12 amino acids, cysteine and phenylalanine included. The only DNA kept is the CDR3, 36 bases in frame from the first base.

This clonotype originated in a woman aged 45 to 65 with COVID-19, enrolled during active disease. Source material: peripheral blood. The chain uses TRBV20-1 and TRBJ2-3, with the D gene uncertain. The CDR3 protein sequence reads: CSASPGSDTQYF. The nucleotide sequence is given as TGCAGTGCTAGTCCAGGATCAGATACGCAGTATTTT.